These T cell receptor beta chains were read from a single sample in a study of CD8 T cells in Susac syndrome. TCRdb processed the immunoSEQ multiplex PCR reads anew with MiXCR; each CDR3 protein has one entry. The data contain approximately 120,000 distinct CDR3 sequences, about nine tenths of them singletons. Material for sequencing was CD4+ T cells from PBMCs. Source of these receptors: a human donor in good health. Both conserved end residues are part of each CDR3. A D gene is named only where the DNA matches it firmly. The size of a clone is reported for some rows only, either as once, few or many, or as a class for expanded clones.

clone_size j_call d_call v_call cdr3_aa cdr3_nt
- TRBJ1-2 - TRBV29-1 CSLGGAPSHGYTF TGCAGCCTGGGGGGGGCCCCGAGCCATGGCTACACCTTC
- TRBJ2-7 - TRBV27 CASGLGLSYEQYF TGTGCCAGCGGATTGGGACTCTCCTACGAGCAGTACTTC
- TRBJ1-2 - TRBV5-1 CASSLAGPQGAAYGYTF TGCGCCAGCAGCTTGGCGGGCCCACAGGGAGCCGCCTATGGCTACACCTTC
once TRBJ1-5 - TRBV2 CASSELAGPGQPQHF TGTGCCAGCAGTGAACTTGCGGGGCCCGGTCAGCCCCAGCATTTT
- TRBJ2-6 - TRBV30 CAWSVHLWTANWGANVLTF TGTGCCTGGAGTGTCCACCTTTGGACCGCCAATTGGGGGGCCAACGTCCTGACTTTC
- TRBJ2-1 - TRBV3-1 CASSQELVRDEQFF TGTGCCAGCAGCCAAGAGTTGGTCCGGGATGAGCAGTTCTTC
- TRBJ1-2 - TRBV2 CASSEVGNTGFNYGYTF TGTGCCAGCAGTGAGGTGGGGAATACAGGTTTTAACTATGGCTACACCTTC
- TRBJ2-3 - TRBV20-1 CSARLTRGGTQYF TGCAGTGCTAGATTGACTAGAGGAGGGACGCAGTATTTT
- TRBJ1-2 - TRBV21-1 CASNPDREPRGYTF TGTGCCAGCAACCCGGACAGAGAACCTCGCGGCTACACCTTC
- TRBJ1-1 - TRBV18 CASSPSPGTEAFF TGTGCCAGCTCACCATCACCGGGGACCGAAGCTTTCTTT
- TRBJ2-3 - TRBV19 CASSMRRGIDTQYF TGTGCCAGTAGTATGAGACGGGGGATAGATACGCAGTATTTT
- TRBJ1-4 - TRBV4-2 CASSQDRGSRKLFF TGTGCCAGCAGCCAAGATCGCGGGTCAAGAAAACTGTTTTTT
- TRBJ1-1 - TRBV6-2/TRBV6-3 CASTQVGDGTEAFF TGTGCCAGCACCCAAGTGGGGGATGGCACTGAAGCTTTCTTT
- TRBJ2-7 TRBD1 TRBV29-1 CSVEEPGQGLEQYF TGCAGCGTTGAAGAGCCGGGACAGGGGTTGGAGCAGTACTTC
once TRBJ2-3 TRBD2 TRBV7-2 CASNLLAGVADTQYF TGTGCCAGCAACCTACTAGCGGGAGTGGCAGATACGCAGTATTTT
few TRBJ2-7 TRBD1 TRBV5-1 CASSPGQGAYLQQYF TGCGCCAGCAGCCCCGGACAGGGGGCCTACCTTCAGCAGTACTTC
once TRBJ2-3 - TRBV6-2/TRBV6-3 CASSYSRDNTQYF TGTGCCAGCAGTTACTCGCGGGATAATACGCAGTATTTT
few TRBJ1-4 - TRBV20-1 CSARGQGNEKLFF TGCAGTGCTCGGGGCCAGGGGAATGAAAAACTGTTTTTT
few TRBJ1-1 - TRBV7-8 CASSGRTQTEAFF TGTGCCAGCAGCGGAAGGACACAAACTGAAGCTTTCTTT
- TRBJ2-7 - TRBV12-3/TRBV12-4 CASSLHTVHEQYF TGTGCCAGCAGTCTTCACACAGTTCACGAGCAGTACTTC
- TRBJ2-1 - TRBV7-3 CASSTRGSYNEQFF TGTGCCAGCAGTACCCGGGGCTCCTACAATGAGCAGTTCTTC
few TRBJ1-6 TRBD1 TRBV3-1 CASRDRGSSYNSPLHF TGTGCCAGCAGGGACAGGGGAAGCTCCTATAATTCACCCCTCCACTTT
- TRBJ1-6 - TRBV20-1 CSAREGRALLSDSPLHF TGCAGTGCTAGAGAGGGTAGAGCCTTACTATCGGATTCACCCCTCCACTTT
- TRBJ2-7 - TRBV5-6 CASQRAGHIYEQYF TGTGCCAGCCAACGCGCGGGACACATCTACGAGCAGTACTTC
few TRBJ1-1 - TRBV12-3/TRBV12-4 CASSLAGQMNTEAFF TGTGCCAGCAGTTTAGCCGGACAGATGAACACTGAAGCTTTCTTT
once TRBJ2-6 - TRBV3-1 CASSPNPGANVLTF TGTGCCAGCAGCCCCAACCCTGGGGCCAACGTCCTGACTTTC
- TRBJ2-7 TRBD1 TRBV7-9 CASSTTGGASVYEQYF TGTGCCAGCAGTACTACAGGGGGCGCATCGGTCTACGAGCAGTACTTC
- TRBJ1-2 - TRBV12-5 CASGLTGSVSGYTF TGTGCTAGTGGTTTGACAGGGTCTGTGAGTGGCTACACCTTC
once TRBJ1-2 - TRBV7-8 CASSLEGIGYGYTF TGTGCCAGCAGCTTAGAAGGAATCGGCTATGGCTACACCTTC
- TRBJ1-1 - TRBV2 CASTGTTLNTEAFF TGTGCCAGCACCGGGACAACTTTAAACACTGAAGCTTTCTTT
- TRBJ1-2 - TRBV29-1 CSVEATYGYTF TGCAGCGTTGAGGCTACTTATGGCTACACCTTC
- TRBJ2-7 - TRBV6-2/TRBV6-3 CASSASWGAIPYEQYF TGTGCCAGCAGCGCGAGTTGGGGGGCCATCCCCTACGAGCAGTACTTC
- TRBJ1-5 - TRBV7-9 CASSSGSNQPQHF TGTGCCAGCAGCTCAGGGAGCAATCAGCCCCAGCATTTT
- TRBJ2-7 TRBD1 TRBV11-1 CASSDRQGAVYEQYF TGTGCCAGCAGCGACCGACAGGGGGCGGTTTACGAGCAGTACTTC
- TRBJ1-1 - TRBV19 CASSEKQGRSEAFF TGTGCCAGTAGCGAAAAACAGGGACGATCTGAAGCTTTCTTT
- TRBJ2-1 - TRBV6-1 CASRNREISGNEQFF TGTGCCAGCAGGAACAGGGAAATTTCGGGCAATGAGCAGTTCTTC
- TRBJ1-3 - TRBV6-2/TRBV6-3 CASSSKDTPRSGNTIYF TGTGCCAGCAGTTCCAAGGACACCCCGCGCTCTGGAAACACCATATATTTT
- TRBJ1-2 TRBD1 TRBV5-1 CASSFQGADGYTF TGCGCCAGCAGCTTTCAGGGGGCGGATGGCTACACCTTC
- TRBJ2-6 TRBD1 TRBV4-1 CASSPRTGPTKSGANVLTF TGCGCCAGCAGCCCTCGGACAGGCCCCACCAAATCTGGGGCCAACGTCCTGACTTTC
- TRBJ1-1 - TRBV12-3/TRBV12-4 CASSLKGRTEAFF TGTGCCAGCAGTTTGAAAGGGAGGACTGAAGCTTTCTTT
- TRBJ2-5 TRBD2 TRBV20-1 CSARVAGAWQETQYF TGCAGTGCTAGAGTGGCGGGAGCTTGGCAAGAGACCCAGTACTTC
once TRBJ2-4 TRBD2 TRBV9 CASSPTLAGGSEAKNIQYF TGTGCCAGCAGCCCCACCTTAGCGGGGGGGTCCGAGGCCAAAAACATTCAGTACTTC
- TRBJ2-1 - TRBV25-1 CASGFNEQFF TGTGCCAGCGGGTTCAATGAGCAGTTCTTC
- TRBJ1-1 TRBD1 TRBV20-1 CSARDRGSTEAFF TGCAGTGCGCGGGACAGGGGATCCACTGAAGCTTTCTTT